This T cell receptor (beta chain) was profiled in a study of blood T cell repertoires in COVID-19. Study information: Samples representing acute and convalescent COVID-19 were sourced from the United States, Italy and Spain. T cells, B-cell-depleted T cells, or PBMCs supplied cDNA or gDNA.

The Seattle site enrolled patients during active infection and followed them longitudinally. Trimming removed 7 bases from V and 5 bases from J, with 4 bases in between. The CDR3 runs to 10 residues. The germline V gene has CDR1 WSHSY and CDR2 SAAADI. Authors' data handling: Nucleated cell counts were estimated from reference gene primer amplification. Some clones are missing from TCRdb's copy, which holds only in-frame ones; the method was immunoSEQ multiplex PCR. That table is the source of V, J and clone size, and D and trimming were worked out from the DNA. The table shows some 320,000 clones, with roughly nine tenths occurring only once.

This chain joins TRBV10-2 and TRBJ2-3, with D uncertain. The sequence came from a woman aged 25 to 39 with COVID-19, enrolled during active disease. Source material: peripheral blood. CDR3 DNA sequence: TGCGCCAGCAATCTAGATACGCAGTATTTT. Translated, it gives CASNLDTQYF.